The next 10 T cell receptor beta chains were all read from a single sample in a study of blood T cell repertoires in COVID-19. Measured with immunoSEQ multiplex PCR; TCRdb has only the in-frame clones, and not every one. The table lists tens of thousands of clones, over 65% of them singletons, with about an eighth in the top ten. Sequenced input: peripheral blood. The source of these receptors is a human donor in a cohort sampled during active COVID-19.

The V gene is TRBV4-2, the J gene TRBJ2-7; possibly TRBD2 for D (5 bases). The length of the CDR3 is 16 residues. Looked up from germline, CDR1 is LGHNA and CDR2 is YNFKEQ. V gave up 0 bases and J gave up 6 bases, with 18 bases separating them. The CDR3 is CASSQDHAGPLVEQYF. The CDR3 nucleotides are TGTGCCAGCAGCCAAGATCATGCGGGCCCTCTGGTCGAGCAGTACTTC.

The J gene is TRBJ2-1, the V gene TRBV28, with 8 bases fitting TRBD1. Per germline, CDR1 MDHEN and CDR2 SYDVKM. This CDR3 comprises 16 residues. V lost 2 bases to trimming and J lost 7 bases; unmatched junction nucleotides: 10. The CDR3 DNA follows: TGTGCCAGCAGTTTACCCGGGACAGGATTTAGGAATGAGCAGTTCTTC. Translating it yields CASSLPGTGFRNEQFF.

This chain joins TRBV20-1 and TRBJ2-1, with TRBD2 as a possible D gene (6 bases). Per germline, CDR1 DFQATT and CDR2 SNEGSKA (reference sequence). This CDR3 region has 16 residues. The V end was cut by 3 bases, the J end by 3 bases, with 18 bases between. CDR3 residues: CSASSVASASYNEQFF. The CDR3 bases are TGCAGTGCTAGTTCAGTCGCTAGCGCGAGCTACAATGAGCAGTTCTTC.

The J gene is TRBJ2-5, the V gene TRBV9; D may be TRBD2 (6 bases). Trimming shortened V by 0 bases and J by 4 bases, and 7 bases separated the two germline ends. The CDR3 has 13 amino acids. Germline CDR1 is SGDLS and CDR2 is YYNGEE. The CDR3 reads CASSVDSGETQYF. The DNA for the CDR3 is TGTGCCAGCAGCGTAGATAGCGGAGAGACCCAGTACTTC.

The table lists this clone with a count of one. The J gene is TRBJ2-7, the V gene TRBV27, with D perhaps TRBD1 (5 bases). Per germline, CDR1 MNHEY and CDR2 SMNVEV (reference sequence). CDR3 length equals 15 residues. V lost 9 bases to trimming and J lost 1 base, with 19 bases between them. The chain's CDR3 is CASWKPLTGSYEQYF. CDR3 bases: TGTGCCAGTTGGAAGCCCCTAACAGGTTCCTACGAGCAGTACTTC.

The chain employs TRBV2 and TRBJ2-7, with TRBD1 identical over 8 bases. Germline V gene data show CDR1 as SNHLY and CDR2 as FYNNEI. The V segment lost 3 bases and the J segment 3 bases; nucleotides outside the gene matches: 1. The CDR3 spans 13 residues. The CDR3: CASSEGQDYEQYF. CDR3 DNA sequence: TGTGCCAGCAGTGAGGGACAGGACTACGAGCAGTACTTC.

The rearrangement joins TRBV18 to TRBJ2-7, with a tentative D call TRBD1 (5 bases). Deletions cut 3 bases from V and 1 base from J, with 25 bases between. Germline V lookup: CDR1 KGHSH, CDR2 LQKENI. This CDR3 has 19 amino acids. CDR3 region: CASSPTGAQGRRLSYEQYF. The CDR3 DNA sequence: TGTGCCAGCTCACCTACTGGCGCTCAGGGAAGGAGATTGTCCTACGAGCAGTACTTC.

The chain uses TRBV14 and TRBJ2-7; TRBD2 matches at 9 bases. After removal of 0 bases from V and 3 bases from J, the junction contained 6 bases not matched to a gene. The CDR3 is 16 amino acids. Germline lookup yields CDR1 SGHDN and CDR2 FVKESK. The DNA of the CDR3 is TGTGCCAGCAGCCAAGATCAGGCTAGCGGGATCTACGAGCAGTACTTC. Amino acid sequence: CASSQDQASGIYEQYF.

This clone was seen repeatedly, ten times or more. This rearrangement joins TRBV28 to TRBJ1-1, with 9 bases fitting TRBD1. Germline V CDR1 and CDR2: MDHEN, SYDVKM. This CDR3 is 13 amino acids long. Trimming took 4 bases from V and 11 from J; bases not matched to a gene: 8. The CDR3 sequence: CASSSGQGPAAFF. CDR3 DNA: TGTGCCAGCAGTTCTGGACAGGGGCCCGCGGCTTTCTTT.

The CDR3: CASSPRQEPQPQHF. CDR3 bases: TGTGCCAGCAGTCCCCGACAGGAGCCTCAGCCCCAGCATTTT. The gene calls are TRBV28 and TRBJ1-5; perhaps TRBD1 as D (6 bases). The CDR3 consists of 14 residues. Trimming took off 5 bases at V and 6 bases at J, with 14 bases between the two ends. The germline gives CDR1 MDHEN, CDR2 SYDVKM.